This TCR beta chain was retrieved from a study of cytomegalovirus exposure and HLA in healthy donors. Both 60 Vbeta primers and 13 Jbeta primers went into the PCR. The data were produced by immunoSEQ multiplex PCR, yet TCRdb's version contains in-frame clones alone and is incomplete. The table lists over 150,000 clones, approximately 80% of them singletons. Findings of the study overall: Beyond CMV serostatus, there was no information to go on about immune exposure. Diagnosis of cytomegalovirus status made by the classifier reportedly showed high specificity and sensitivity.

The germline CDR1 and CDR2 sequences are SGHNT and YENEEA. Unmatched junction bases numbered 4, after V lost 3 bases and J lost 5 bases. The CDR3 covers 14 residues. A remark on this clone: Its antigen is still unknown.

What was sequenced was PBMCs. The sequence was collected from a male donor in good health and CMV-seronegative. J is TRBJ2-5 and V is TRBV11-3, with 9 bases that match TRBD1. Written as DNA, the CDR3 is TGTGCCAGCAGCTTGGGACAGGGTGGGGAGACCCAGTACTTC. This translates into CASSLGQGGETQYF.